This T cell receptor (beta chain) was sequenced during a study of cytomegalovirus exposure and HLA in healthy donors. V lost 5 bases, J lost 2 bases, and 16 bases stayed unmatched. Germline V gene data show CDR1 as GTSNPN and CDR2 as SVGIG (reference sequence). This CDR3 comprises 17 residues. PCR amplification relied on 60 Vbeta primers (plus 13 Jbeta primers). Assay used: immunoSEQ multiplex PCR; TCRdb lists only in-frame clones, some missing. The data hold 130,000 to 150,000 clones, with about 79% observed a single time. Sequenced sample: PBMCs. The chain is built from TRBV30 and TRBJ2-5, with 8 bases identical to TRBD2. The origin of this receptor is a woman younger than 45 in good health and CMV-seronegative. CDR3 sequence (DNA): TGTGCCTGGGCAGCGGGAGTGGGGACAAAAATACAAGAGACCCAGTACTTC. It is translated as CAWAAGVGTKIQETQYF.